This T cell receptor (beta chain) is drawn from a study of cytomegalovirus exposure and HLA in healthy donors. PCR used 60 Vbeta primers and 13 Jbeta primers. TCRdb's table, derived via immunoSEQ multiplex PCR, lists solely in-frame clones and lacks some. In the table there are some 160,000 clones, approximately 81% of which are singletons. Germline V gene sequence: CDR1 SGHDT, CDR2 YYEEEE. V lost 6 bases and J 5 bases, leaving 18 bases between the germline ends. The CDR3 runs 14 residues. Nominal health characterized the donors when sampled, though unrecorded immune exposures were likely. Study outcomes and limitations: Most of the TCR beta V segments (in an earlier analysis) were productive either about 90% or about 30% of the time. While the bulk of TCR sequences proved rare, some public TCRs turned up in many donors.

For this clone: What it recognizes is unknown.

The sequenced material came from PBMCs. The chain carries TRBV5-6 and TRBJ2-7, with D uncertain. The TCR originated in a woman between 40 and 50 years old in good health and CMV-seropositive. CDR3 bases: TGTGCCAGCATCCACACGACCCGAGGCCACGAGCAGTACTTC. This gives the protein CASIHTTRGHEQYF. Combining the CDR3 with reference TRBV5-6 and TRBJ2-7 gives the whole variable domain DAGVTQSPTHLIKTRGQQVTLRCSPKSGHDTVSWYQQALGQGPQFIFQYYEEEERQRGNFPDRFSGHQFPNYSSELNVNALLLGDSALYLCASIHTTRGHEQYFGPGTRLTVT.